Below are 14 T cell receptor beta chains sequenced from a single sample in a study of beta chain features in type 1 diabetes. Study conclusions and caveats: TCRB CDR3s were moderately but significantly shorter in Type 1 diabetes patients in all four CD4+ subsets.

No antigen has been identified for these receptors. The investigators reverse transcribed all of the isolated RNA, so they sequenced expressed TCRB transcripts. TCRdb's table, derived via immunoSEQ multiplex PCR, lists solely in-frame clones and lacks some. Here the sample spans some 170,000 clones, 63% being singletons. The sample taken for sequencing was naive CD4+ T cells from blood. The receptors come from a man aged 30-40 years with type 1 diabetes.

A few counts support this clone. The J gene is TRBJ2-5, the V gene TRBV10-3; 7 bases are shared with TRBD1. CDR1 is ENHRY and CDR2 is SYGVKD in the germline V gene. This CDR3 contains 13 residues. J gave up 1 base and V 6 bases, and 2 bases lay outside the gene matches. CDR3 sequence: CAIRGQVQETQYF. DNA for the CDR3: TGTGCCATCAGAGGACAGGTCCAAGAGACCCAGTACTTC.

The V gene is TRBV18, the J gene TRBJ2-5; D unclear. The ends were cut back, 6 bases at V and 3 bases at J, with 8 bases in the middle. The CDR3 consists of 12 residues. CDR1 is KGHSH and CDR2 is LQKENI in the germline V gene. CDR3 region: CASSLTEETQYF. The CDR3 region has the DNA TGTGCCAGCTCTCTTACAGAAGAGACCCAGTACTTC.

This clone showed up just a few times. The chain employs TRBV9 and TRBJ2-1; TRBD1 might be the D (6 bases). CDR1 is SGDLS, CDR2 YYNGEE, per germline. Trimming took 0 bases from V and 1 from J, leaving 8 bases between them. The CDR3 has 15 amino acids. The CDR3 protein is CASSVGTASYNEQFF. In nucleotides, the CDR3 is TGTGCCAGCAGCGTAGGGACAGCGTCCTACAATGAGCAGTTCTTC.

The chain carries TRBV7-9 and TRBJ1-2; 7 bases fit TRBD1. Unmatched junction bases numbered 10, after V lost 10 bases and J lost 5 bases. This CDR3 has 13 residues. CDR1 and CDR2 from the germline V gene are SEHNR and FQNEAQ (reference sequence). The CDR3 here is CATNRDRPYGYTF. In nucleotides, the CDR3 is TGTGCCACCAATAGGGACAGACCTTATGGCTACACCTTC.

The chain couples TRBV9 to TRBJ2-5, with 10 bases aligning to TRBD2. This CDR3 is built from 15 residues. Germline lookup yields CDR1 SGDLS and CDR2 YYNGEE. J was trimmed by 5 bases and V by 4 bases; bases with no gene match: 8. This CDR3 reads CASSSIAGGGETQYF. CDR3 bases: TGTGCCAGCAGCTCCATAGCGGGGGGCGGGGAGACCCAGTACTTC.

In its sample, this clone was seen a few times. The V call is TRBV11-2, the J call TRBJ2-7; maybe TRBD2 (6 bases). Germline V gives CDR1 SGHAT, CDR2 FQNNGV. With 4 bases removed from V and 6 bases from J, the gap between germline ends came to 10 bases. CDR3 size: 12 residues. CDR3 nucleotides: TGTGCCAGCAGCTACCGCGGGGCCGAGCAGTACTTC. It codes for CASSYRGAEQYF.

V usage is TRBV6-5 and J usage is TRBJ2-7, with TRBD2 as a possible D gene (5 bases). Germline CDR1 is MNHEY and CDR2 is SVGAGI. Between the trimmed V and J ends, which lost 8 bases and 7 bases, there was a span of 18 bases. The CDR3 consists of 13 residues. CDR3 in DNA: TGTGCCAGCTCTCTTACGAGGACTTCGGAGCAGTACTTC. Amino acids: CASSLTRTSEQYF.

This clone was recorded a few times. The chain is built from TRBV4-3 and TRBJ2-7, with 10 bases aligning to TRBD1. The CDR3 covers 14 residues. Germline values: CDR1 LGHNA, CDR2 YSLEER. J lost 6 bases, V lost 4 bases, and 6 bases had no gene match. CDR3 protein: CASSLGQGTSEQYF. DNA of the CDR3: TGCGCCAGCAGCCTGGGACAGGGGACCTCCGAGCAGTACTTC.

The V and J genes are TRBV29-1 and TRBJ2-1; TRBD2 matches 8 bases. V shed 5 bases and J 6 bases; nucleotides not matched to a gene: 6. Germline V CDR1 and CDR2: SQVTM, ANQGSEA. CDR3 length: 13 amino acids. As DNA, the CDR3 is TGCAGCGTTAAGAGGCTAGCGGGCAATGAGCAGTTCTTC. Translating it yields CSVKRLAGNEQFF.

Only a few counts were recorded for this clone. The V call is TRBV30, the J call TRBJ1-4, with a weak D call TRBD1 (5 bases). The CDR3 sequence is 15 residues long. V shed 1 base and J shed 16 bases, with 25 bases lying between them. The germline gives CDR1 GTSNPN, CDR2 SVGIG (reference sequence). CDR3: CAWSGDKGTNPLTFF. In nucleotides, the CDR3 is TGTGCCTGGAGTGGGGATAAGGGGACCAACCCTTTAACGTTTTTT.

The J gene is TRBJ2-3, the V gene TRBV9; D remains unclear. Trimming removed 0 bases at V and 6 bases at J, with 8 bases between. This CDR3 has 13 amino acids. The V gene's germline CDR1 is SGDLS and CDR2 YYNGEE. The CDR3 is CASSVGEGDTQYF. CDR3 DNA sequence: TGTGCCAGCAGCGTAGGGGAAGGGGATACGCAGTATTTT.

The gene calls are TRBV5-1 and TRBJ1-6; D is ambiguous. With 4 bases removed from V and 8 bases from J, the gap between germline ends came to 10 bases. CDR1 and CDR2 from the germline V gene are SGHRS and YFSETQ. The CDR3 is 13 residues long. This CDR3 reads CASSLWADSPLHF. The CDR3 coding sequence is TGCGCCAGCAGCCTATGGGCCGATTCACCCCTCCACTTT.

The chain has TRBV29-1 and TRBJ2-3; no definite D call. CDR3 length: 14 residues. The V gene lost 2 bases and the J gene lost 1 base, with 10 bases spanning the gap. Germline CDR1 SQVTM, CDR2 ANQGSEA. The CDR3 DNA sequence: TGCAGCGTTGAACCGACCCTCCGCACAGATACGCAGTATTTT. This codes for CSVEPTLRTDTQYF.

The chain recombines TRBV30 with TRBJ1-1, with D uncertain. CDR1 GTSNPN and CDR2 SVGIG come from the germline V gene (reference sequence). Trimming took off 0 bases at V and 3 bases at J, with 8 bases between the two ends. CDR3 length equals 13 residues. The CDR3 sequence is CAWSVGWDTEAFF. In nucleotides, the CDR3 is TGTGCCTGGAGTGTGGGTTGGGACACTGAAGCTTTCTTT.